This T cell receptor beta chain was documented in a study of blood T cell repertoires in COVID-19 (dated by TCRdb to the early 2020s). About the full investigation: Collaborator samples came from the United States, Italy and Spain and covered acute and convalescent phases of COVID-19. The material from the prospective study consisted of cDNA or gDNA derived from T cells, B-cell-depleted T cells, or PBMCs. Subjects who had been exposed to COVID-19, were actively infected with it, or had recovered from it provided the deeply sampled blood TCRbeta repertoires that made up the dataset. The repertoires were released in a freely available public database intended as a resource for research on the immune response to SARS-CoV-2. The samples were drawn from two sources: the first 160 participants of the ongoing ImmuneRACE study, and about 1,300 subjects contributed by 6 global collaborators. A de-identified subject ID, COVID-19 status, age in years and sex were almost always included in the sample metadata. HLA class I and class II types, where available, came from metadata supplied by the sample provider rather than from assay-based typing.

Concerning this clone itself: The specificity of this receptor is unknown. Base qualities are not at hand, and no much larger clone is one base apart.

In Seattle, one collaborating source enrolled patients while the infection was active and tracked those patients longitudinally over the course of disease. The collaborating institutions used their own protocols to collect whole blood in K2EDTA tubes. For TCRbeta analysis, collaborators shipped samples in one of three forms: frozen whole blood, isolated PBMCs, or DNA extracted from either of those sample types. The immunoSEQ Assay, a bias-controlled multiplex PCR, was used to amplify TCRbeta CDR3 regions from genomic DNA. Processing in the source paper ran as follows. The number of nucleated cells in each sample was estimated by amplification of reference gene primers within the assay. Sequence reads were collapsed and filtered to measure the absolute abundance of every unique TCRbeta CDR3 rearrangement. For each sample, productive Simpson clonality was calculated as the square root of Simpson's diversity index over productive rearrangements. Entries here come from immuneACCESS through TCRdb and include only in-frame sequences with V and J called. Some clones fail to appear in such tables; in the studies checked, an unresolved V gene covers under half of the shortfall, and the cause of the remainder is unknown. V and J calls and clone size are as listed in that table; D and trimming were resolved from the DNA. For this sample there are some 180,000 clones; almost 85% appear just once. 2.5% to 3% of the sample is in the top ten clones.

General conclusions and limits of the study: The quantity of clinical and demographic metadata differed by source and by participant and was supplied without curation.

The CDR3, from cysteine to phenylalanine, totals 15 residues. Only the CDR3 DNA stays, 45 bases, in frame from base 1. Reading the germline V gene (reference sequence) gives CDR1 LNHDA and CDR2 SQIVND. Trimming removed 6 bases from V and 7 bases from J; the gene matches leave 6 bases unexplained. This clonotype was obtained from a woman aged 80 or over with COVID-19, enrolled during active disease. The sample taken for sequencing was peripheral blood. The chain was built from TRBV19 and TRBJ2-2, with TRBD2 identical over 12 junction bases. The CDR3 reads CASRRLAGVHGELFF. The sequence in DNA is TGTGCCAGTAGGAGACTAGCGGGAGTGCACGGGGAGCTGTTTTTT.